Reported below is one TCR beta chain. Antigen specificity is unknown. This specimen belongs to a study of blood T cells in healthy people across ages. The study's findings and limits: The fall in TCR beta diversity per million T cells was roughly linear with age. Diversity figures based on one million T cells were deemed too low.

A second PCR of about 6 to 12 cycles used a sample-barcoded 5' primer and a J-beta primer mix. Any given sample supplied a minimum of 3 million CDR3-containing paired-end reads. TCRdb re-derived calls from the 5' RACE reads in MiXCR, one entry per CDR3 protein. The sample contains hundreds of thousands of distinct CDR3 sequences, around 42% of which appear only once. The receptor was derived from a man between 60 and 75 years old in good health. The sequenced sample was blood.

CDR3 loop: CASSSQGTGDQYF. The CDR3 nucleotides are TGTGCCAGCAGCTCGCAGGGGACAGGGGATCAGTACTTC. J is TRBJ2-7 and V is TRBV7-2, with 10 bases aligning to TRBD1. This CDR3 has 13 residues. The J segment lost 10 bases and the V segment lost 4 bases, leaving 7 bases of the junction unmatched. CDR1 SGHTA and CDR2 FQGNSA come from the germline V gene.